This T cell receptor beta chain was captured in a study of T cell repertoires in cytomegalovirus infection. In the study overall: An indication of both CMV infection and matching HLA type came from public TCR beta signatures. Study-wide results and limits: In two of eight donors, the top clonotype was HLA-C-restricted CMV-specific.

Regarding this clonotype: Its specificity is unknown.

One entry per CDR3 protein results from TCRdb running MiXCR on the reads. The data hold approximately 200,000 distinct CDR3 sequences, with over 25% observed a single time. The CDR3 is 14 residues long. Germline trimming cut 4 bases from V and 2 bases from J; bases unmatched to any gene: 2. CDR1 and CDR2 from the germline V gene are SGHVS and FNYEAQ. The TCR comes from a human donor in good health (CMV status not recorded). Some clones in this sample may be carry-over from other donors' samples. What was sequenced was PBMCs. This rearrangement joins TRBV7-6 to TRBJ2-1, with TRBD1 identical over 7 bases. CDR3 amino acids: CASSSQGAYNEQFF. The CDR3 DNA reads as TGTGCCAGCAGCTCGCAGGGGGCCTACAATGAGCAGTTCTTC.